This T cell receptor beta chain was captured by sequencing in a study of somatic mutations in cytotoxic T cells in rheumatoid arthritis. About the research overall: The flow sorting of some V beta antibody-stained T-cell populations reached nearly 100% purity, and the sorted populations included V beta1+ cells sequenced for TCRB.

Study-wide results and caveats: For rheumatoid arthritis patients, the slight TRBV07 underrepresentation lacked multiple-comparison adjustment.

Both CD4+ and CD8+ cells were separated through positive magnetic bead selection, and their purity was verified using flow cytometry. As to this clone: Antigen specificity is unknown.

Data came from immunoSEQ multiplex PCR; TCRdb stores just in-frame clones and leaves some out. The repertoire consists of about 25,000 clones, with about 80% occurring once and the leading ten covering roughly 4.9%. The CDR3 totals 15 residues. Trimming took off 5 bases at V and 1 base at J, with 15 bases between the two ends. Germline values: CDR1 SEHNR, CDR2 FQNEAQ (reference sequence). The TCR sequence derives from a man aged 50 or older in good health. This chain connects TRBV7-9 to TRBJ2-7; maybe TRBD1 (7 bases). The sequenced sample consisted of CD8+ T cells sorted from blood. The CDR3 DNA sequence: TGTGCCAGCAGCCCAGCGGCAGGGGGGTCCTACGAGCAGTACTTC. As protein: CASSPAAGGSYEQYF.